Listed here is a single TCR beta chain. This specimen comes from a study of blood T cell repertoires in COVID-19. Study as a whole: Samples of COVID-19 (acute and convalescent) were obtained from the United States, Italy and Spain.

Sequencing was performed with immunoSEQ multiplex PCR; in TCRdb, only in-frame clones are kept and a portion is missing. Of 52,000 or so clones listed, roughly 89% are singletons. This TCR was sampled from a man aged 35-49 years with COVID-19, enrolled during active disease. Specimen: peripheral blood.

CDR3 nucleotide sequence: TGTGCCAGCCGGGCGACAGCCAACACTGAAGCTTTCTTT. Amino acid sequence: CASRATANTEAFF. The genes are TRBV6-5 and TRBJ1-1; D may be TRBD1 (5 bases). V lost 8 bases, J lost 2 bases, and 12 bases lay in between. Per the germline V gene, CDR1 is MNHEY and CDR2 is SVGAGI. This CDR3 region has 13 residues.